A single sample is the source of the 22 T cell receptor beta chains below, sequenced in a study of CD8+CD57+ T cells in acquired aplastic anemia (dated 2018 in TCRdb). The sample was run on an Illumina HiSeq 2000. TCR beta VDJ combination and CDR3 sequence profiling used genomic DNA as the template. TCRdb trimmed public reads at Q25 via fastp, called clones via MiXCR and kept in-frame beta chains. Rows merge per CDR3 protein into single entries with the most common DNA and genes. This sample lists fewer than 250,000 distinct CDR3 sequences; around half were detected once. The ten most abundant clones make up roughly 15% of the sample. Material: sorted CD4+, CD8+, or CD8+CD57+ T cells (not recorded which) from PBMCs. The receptors were gathered from a human donor in good health, serving as a control.

The genes are TRBV6-5 and TRBJ1-1, with D tentatively TRBD1 (5 bases). V was trimmed by 6 bases and J by 6 bases, leaving 11 bases between them. Germline CDR1 and CDR2: MNHEY and SVGAGI. CDR3 length: 12 residues. CDR3 coding DNA: TGTGCCAGCAGCCCCAGGGCCCCTGAAGCTTTCTTT. Protein product: CASSPRAPEAFF.

This clonotype came up a few times. V and J are TRBV7-9 and TRBJ1-1; D not resolved. The CDR3 is made up of 15 amino acids. Germline CDR1 and CDR2: SEHNR and FQNEAQ (reference sequence). The V gene lost 1 base and the J gene lost 5 bases, with 14 bases spanning the gap. CDR3 bases: TGTGCCAGCAGCTTAGTGCGCCGAGAGCGGACTGAAGCTTTCTTT. Amino acids: CASSLVRRERTEAFF.

Details on this clonotype: A read error may account for a junction end that differs from germline. The chain joins TRBV10-2 to TRBJ2-7; 10 bases fit TRBD1. CDR1 is WSHSY, CDR2 SAAADI, per germline. The CDR3 is made up of 17 amino acids. The CDR3 loop reads CASSYWVGTGVSYEQYF. CDR3 nucleotides: TGTGCCAGCAGCTATTGGGTCGGGACAGGGGTCTCCTACGAGCAGTACTTC.

This rearrangement joins TRBV5-1 to TRBJ1-1; D not certain. Germline V CDR1 and CDR2: SGHRS, YFSETQ. There are 9 residues in the CDR3. V gave up 2 bases and J gave up 10 bases, with 3 bases separating them. The DNA for the CDR3 is TGCGCCAGCAGCTTCGTAGCTTTCTTT. Protein sequence: CASSFVAFF.

This clonotype was counted many times. This chain uses TRBV28 with TRBJ1-2; no definite D call. Germline V CDR1 and CDR2: MDHEN, SYDVKM. The CDR3 spans 15 residues. V was cut by 2 bases and J by 2 bases, with 12 bases left in between. In nucleotides, the CDR3 is TGTGCCAGCAGTTTAGGTTCACCCTGGAACTATGGCTACACCTTC. This encodes CASSLGSPWNYGYTF.

This clonotype came up many times. The chain combines TRBV2 with TRBJ2-5, with TRBD2 identical over 12 bases. The CDR3 has 16 residues. Trimming removed 6 bases from V and 2 bases from J; junction bases left unmatched: 7. Germline V gives CDR1 SNHLY, CDR2 FYNNEI. CDR3 in amino acids: CASRPPGLAGQETQYF. The CDR3 nucleotides read TGTGCCAGCAGGCCTCCGGGACTAGCGGGTCAAGAGACCCAGTACTTC. Combining the CDR3 with reference TRBV2 and TRBJ2-5 gives the whole variable domain EPEVTQTPSHQVTQMGQEVILRCVPISNHLYFYWYRQILGQKVEFLVSFYNNEISEKSEIFDDQFSVERPDGSNFTLKIRSTKLEDSAMYFCASRPPGLAGQETQYFGPGTRLLVL.

This sequence joins TRBV7-4 and TRBJ1-1; D is unclear. Germline values: CDR1 SGHVT, CDR2 SQSDAQ. The CDR3 totals 15 residues. Trimming pared 0 bases from V and 1 base from J, leaving 9 bases between. The CDR3: CASSLASVENTEAFF. DNA of the CDR3: TGTGCCAGCAGCTTAGCTTCGGTCGAGAACACTGAAGCTTTCTTT.

This clonotype was found many times. The chain is built from TRBV5-6 and TRBJ1-1, with 7 bases aligning to TRBD1. J lost 4 bases, V lost 0 bases, and 9 bases had no gene match. Germline assignment: CDR1 SGHDT and CDR2 YYEEEE. This CDR3 region has 16 residues. CDR3 in DNA: TGTGCCAGCAGCTTGGTTGGAGGGGGCAGTACCACTGAAGCTTTCTTT. This gives the protein CASSLVGGGSTTEAFF.

This clonotype appeared once. The chain's CDR3 is CASTPLAVEYNEQFF. CDR3 DNA: TGTGCCAGCACCCCCCTAGCGGTTGAATACAATGAGCAGTTCTTC. The chain links TRBV7-8 to TRBJ2-1; TRBD2 aligns across 7 bases. The CDR3 spans 15 residues. Germline V gene lookup returns CDR1 SGHVS and CDR2 FQNEAQ. V trimming: 7 bases; J trimming: 4 bases; junction bases outside the gene matches: 10. Filled out from reference TRBV7-8 and TRBJ2-1, the complete variable domain reads GAGVSQSPRYKVAKRGQDVALRCDPISGHVSLFWYQQALGQGPEFLTYFQNEAQLDKSGLPSDRFFAERPEGSVSTLKIQRTQQEDSAVYLCASTPLAVEYNEQFFGPGTRLTVL.

The chain links TRBV19 to TRBJ2-3, with D tentatively TRBD2 (5 bases). Germline-derived CDR1 and CDR2 are LNHDA and SQIVND (reference sequence). The CDR3 length is 13 residues. The V and J ends lost 5 bases and 2 bases respectively, with 8 bases between them. CDR3: CASSPGNTDTQYF. As DNA, the CDR3 is TGTGCCAGTAGTCCGGGGAACACAGATACGCAGTATTTT.

This clonotype appeared many times. The J gene is TRBJ2-7, the V gene TRBV4-1; 10 bases line up with TRBD2. In germline, CDR1 is MGHRA, CDR2 YSYEKL. Trimming removed 2 bases from V and 0 bases from J; junction bases left unmatched: 7. CDR3 length: 17 amino acids. This CDR3 reads CASSQPLVAGGSYEQYF. CDR3 in DNA: TGCGCCAGCAGCCAACCCTTGGTAGCGGGGGGCTCCTACGAGCAGTACTTC.

The chain joins TRBV2 to TRBJ2-3, with 9 bases identical to TRBD1. This CDR3 comprises 14 residues. Unmatched junction bases numbered 1, after V lost 5 bases and J lost 1 base. Per the germline V gene, CDR1 is SNHLY and CDR2 is FYNNEI. The CDR3 DNA sequence: TGTGCCAGCAGTAGGACAGGGGGCACAGATACGCAGTATTTT. This codes for CASSRTGGTDTQYF.

As to this clonotype: Sequence at one end of the junction differs from germline and may be a read error. CDR3 bases: TGTACCAGCAGCGAAAACCCGGGGGCTAATGAAAAACTGTTTTTT. This encodes CTSSENPGANEKLFF. The chain couples TRBV9 to TRBJ1-4, with D perhaps matching TRBD1 (5 bases). CDR1 is SGDLS, CDR2 YYNGEE, per germline. CDR3 length: 15 residues. Looking up the rest from reference TRBV9 and TRBJ1-4 gives the full variable domain: DSGVTQTPKHLITATGQRVTLRCSPRSGDLSVYWYQQSLDQGLQFLIQYYNGEERAKGNILERFSAQQFPDLHSELNLSSLELGDSALYFCTSSENPGANEKLFFGSGTQLSVL.

The table lists this clonotype with many counts. J is TRBJ2-2 and V is TRBV7-6; unclear D gene. The CDR3 covers 17 residues. V was pared by 1 base and J by 1 base, with 13 bases between. Germline loops: CDR1 SGHVS, CDR2 FNYEAQ. CDR3 nucleotide sequence: TGTGCCAGCAGCTTAGGATCTACGGTACAGAACACCGGGGAGCTGTTTTTT. Residues: CASSLGSTVQNTGELFF.

With respect to this clonotype: Its ends do not fully match the called genes, so a read error is possible. The chain links TRBV7-9 to TRBJ2-3; the D gene is possibly TRBD1 (5 bases). This CDR3 is 14 amino acids long. Germline CDR1 reads SEHNR; CDR2 reads FQNEAQ (reference sequence). Here the CDR3 DNA reads TGTGCCAGCACCCAAAGGGGAAGCACGGATACGCAGTATTTT. Protein sequence: CASTQRGSTDTQYF.

The chain joins TRBV7-8 to TRBJ2-4; D is perhaps TRBD1 (6 bases). This CDR3 spans 20 amino acids. Germline CDR1 reads SGHVS; CDR2 reads FQNEAQ. Trimming removed 2 bases at V and 0 bases at J, with 23 bases between. The DNA of the CDR3 is TGTGCCAGCAGCTTATCCCGGGCCGGTGAATTACAGGGAGCCAAAAACATTCAGTACTTC. Its translation is CASSLSRAGELQGAKNIQYF.

This chain joins TRBV7-9 and TRBJ2-1; 13 positions agree with TRBD2. The CDR3 contains 15 residues. Germline V gene lookup returns CDR1 SEHNR and CDR2 FQNEAQ (reference sequence). Trimming removed 5 bases from V and 8 bases from J; junction bases left unmatched: 6. The CDR3 nucleotides read TGTGCCAGCAGCACTAGCGGGGGGGCCCGCTATGAGCAGTTCTTC. This sequence encodes CASSTSGGARYEQFF. Complete variable domain (other parts from reference TRBV7-9 and TRBJ2-1): DTGVSQNPRHKITKRGQNVTFRCDPISEHNRLYWYRQTLGQGPEFLTYFQNEAQLEKSRLLSDRFSAERPKGSFSTLEIQRTEQGDSAMYLCASSTSGGARYEQFFGPGTRLTVL.

The chain uses TRBV7-3 and TRBJ1-4, with D possibly matching TRBD1 (6 bases). The V and J ends lost 2 bases and 3 bases respectively, with 10 bases between them. The CDR3 is 15 residues long. CDR1 is SGHTA and CDR2 is FQGTGA in the germline V gene. CDR3 nucleotides: TGTGCCAGCAGCTTATCGGACAGCCCTAATGAAAAACTGTTTTTT. Its translation is CASSLSDSPNEKLFF.

This clonotype occurred many times. J is TRBJ1-1 and V is TRBV30, with D unclear. CDR3 length: 11 residues. The V gene's germline CDR1 is GTSNPN and CDR2 SVGIG (reference sequence). Trimming took off 5 bases at V and 6 bases at J, with 10 bases between the two ends. The CDR3 sequence: CAWSGVAEAFF. The CDR3, as DNA: TGTGCCTGGTCTGGGGTCGCTGAAGCTTTCTTT.

The CDR3 reads CATRDYGYTF. Written as DNA, the CDR3 is TGTGCCACTAGAGATTATGGCTACACCTTC. V is TRBV10-3 and J is TRBJ1-2; D gene uncertain. V lost 10 bases, J lost 5 bases, and 8 bases lay in between. CDR1 is ENHRY and CDR2 is SYGVKD in the germline V gene. The CDR3 has 10 amino acids.

This clonotype showed up just a few times. The rearrangement joins TRBV2 to TRBJ2-3, with unresolved D. Germline V lookup: CDR1 SNHLY, CDR2 FYNNEI. V lost 7 bases, J lost 2 bases, and 7 bases lay in between. This CDR3 spans 12 amino acids. The CDR3 loop is CASTRTTDTQYF. The CDR3, as DNA: TGTGCCAGCACCAGGACCACAGATACGCAGTATTTT.

V gene TRBV24-1 combines with J gene TRBJ2-2, with 12 bases fitting TRBD2. After removal of 7 bases from V and 5 bases from J, the junction contained 7 bases not matched to a gene. Germline CDR1 is KGHDR and CDR2 is SFDVKD. The CDR3 is 16 residues long. CDR3: CATSPSGGARTGELFF. The CDR3 nucleotides read TGTGCCACCAGCCCTAGCGGGGGGGCGAGGACCGGGGAGCTGTTTTTT.